Below, 17 T cell receptor beta chains from the same sample are listed, as sequenced in a study of cytomegalovirus exposure and HLA in healthy donors (dated by TCRdb to 2015 to 2018). Library prep was done by the immunoSEQ multiplex PCR assay. For the multiplex PCR, a mixture combining 60 forward primers for TCR Vbeta segments and 13 reverse primers for TCR Jbeta segments was used. Here the immuneACCESS table is served through TCRdb, limited to in-frame sequences with V and J called. Missing clones are a known gap in these copies; in checked studies unresolved V genes cover under half, and the rest lacks a known reason. In this sample the table shows 110,000 or so clones, 65% to 85% of which occur a single time. The top ten hold 15% to 20% of the sample. Material for sequencing was PBMCs. The receptors were gathered from a man aged 50-59 years in good health and CMV-seropositive.

This clone has just a few counts. The V and J genes are TRBV4-1 and TRBJ2-3; unclear D gene. V was shortened by 0 bases and J by 3 bases, with 16 bases between the two germline ends. This CDR3 has 17 amino acids. Germline V lookup: CDR1 MGHRA, CDR2 YSYEKL. CDR3 protein: CASSQDRSFGSTDTQYF. Here the CDR3 DNA reads TGCGCCAGCAGCCAAGATAGGAGCTTTGGATCAACAGATACGCAGTATTTT.

The chain has TRBV4-1 and TRBJ2-7; 9 bases agree with TRBD1. Germline values: CDR1 MGHRA, CDR2 YSYEKL. The CDR3 consists of 15 residues. V gave up 1 base and J gave up 6 bases; unmatched junction bases: 7. The CDR3, as DNA: TGCGCCAGCAGCCAAGCAGCAACAGGGGGCTTCGAGCAGTACTTC. It translates to CASSQAATGGFEQYF.

The J gene is TRBJ1-1, the V gene TRBV5-3, with 7 positions matching TRBD1. TRBV5-3 is labeled an ORF, and its function is uncertain. There are 13 residues in the CDR3. Trimming took 4 bases from V and 4 from J; bases not matched to a gene: 4. This chain's CDR3 is CARSLTGSTEAFF. The DNA of the CDR3 is TGTGCCAGAAGCCTGACAGGGAGCACTGAAGCTTTCTTT.

The V gene is TRBV18, the J gene TRBJ1-5, with 7 bases matching TRBD1. The CDR3 covers 15 residues. The V and J ends lost 5 bases and 3 bases, in that order; junction bases with no gene match: 7. CDR1 and CDR2 (germline): KGHSH, LQKENI. The CDR3 DNA reads as TGTGCCAGCTCATTTGGGACAGCCTCCAATCAGCCCCAGCATTTT. It specifies CASSFGTASNQPQHF.

This clone was detected only a few times. The genes are TRBV27 and TRBJ2-6, with TRBD2 matching over 7 bases. The CDR3 sequence is 17 residues long. V dropped 4 bases and J dropped 0; count of bases not matched to a gene: 6. CDR1 and CDR2 from the germline V gene are MNHEY and SMNVEV (reference sequence). The CDR3 here is CASSYRTRGSGANVLTF. The CDR3 DNA is TGTGCCAGCAGTTACAGGACTAGAGGCTCTGGGGCCAACGTCCTGACTTTC.

V and J are TRBV18 and TRBJ1-2; D not certain. Germline V lookup: CDR1 KGHSH, CDR2 LQKENI. Trimming took 4 bases from V and 10 from J, leaving 19 bases between them. The CDR3 is 14 residues long. CDR3 sequence (DNA): TGTGCCAGCTCACAAGGATCTCACGAGCAGGTCTACACCTTC. Residues: CASSQGSHEQVYTF.

The rearrangement uses TRBV10-2 and TRBJ2-7, with D possibly matching TRBD1 (6 bases). Trimming took off 9 bases at V and 0 bases at J, with 15 bases between the two ends. CDR3 length: 14 residues. Germline lookup yields CDR1 WSHSY and CDR2 SAAADI. Here the CDR3 reads CASSSGASSYEQYF. The CDR3 DNA reads as TGCGCCAGTAGTTCAGGGGCGAGCTCCTACGAGCAGTACTTC.

The chain uses TRBV5-1 and TRBJ1-5; TRBD1 matches 11 bases. CDR1 SGHRS and CDR2 YFSETQ come from the germline V gene. This CDR3 is built from 14 residues. V shed 0 bases and J 11 bases; nucleotides not matched to a gene: 4. CDR3 residues: CASSLGTGGGAQHF. The CDR3 coding sequence is TGCGCCAGCAGCTTGGGGACAGGGGGCGGGGCCCAGCATTTT.

V usage is TRBV7-8 and J usage is TRBJ2-5, with 13 bases that match TRBD2. The germline gives CDR1 SGHVS, CDR2 FQNEAQ. Trimming took 5 bases from V and 1 from J; bases not matched to a gene: 4. CDR3 length equals 16 residues. DNA of the CDR3: TGTGCCAGCAGCCCCGGACTAGCGGGGGTCCAAGAGACCCAGTACTTC. Its protein is CASSPGLAGVQETQYF.

This sequence joins TRBV7-2 and TRBJ1-4; 10 nucleotides agree with TRBD1. The V and J ends lost 5 bases and 4 bases, in that order; junction bases with no gene match: 16. This CDR3 has 19 amino acids. Germline assignment: CDR1 SGHTA and CDR2 FQGNSA. The CDR3 DNA is TGTGCCAGCAGCCCGCCTCTTTACTGGACAGGGGGAATTAATGAAAAACTGTTTTTT. It codes for CASSPPLYWTGGINEKLFF.

The chain carries TRBV6-5 and TRBJ2-3, with 10 bases that match TRBD2. Germline V gene sequence: CDR1 MNHEY, CDR2 SVGAGI. The V segment lost 4 bases and the J segment 4 bases; nucleotides outside the gene matches: 5. This CDR3 is built from 15 residues. The CDR3, as DNA: TGTGCCAGCAGTTTCAGCGGGGGGGCGGCAGATACGCAGTATTTT. This gives the protein CASSFSGGAADTQYF.

J is TRBJ2-4 and V is TRBV19, with a possible D match to TRBD1 (6 bases). V lost 3 bases and J 7 bases, leaving 13 bases between the germline ends. Germline V gives CDR1 LNHDA, CDR2 SQIVND (reference sequence). The CDR3 spans 14 residues. The CDR3 sequence: CASSIGGRANIQYF. CDR3 nucleotide sequence: TGTGCCAGTAGTATTGGGGGCCGAGCGAACATTCAGTACTTC.

The V and J genes are TRBV11-3 and TRBJ2-2, with D possibly matching TRBD2 (5 bases). V lost 5 bases to trimming and J lost 1 base, with 14 bases between them. The CDR3 is 16 amino acids. The V gene's germline CDR1 is SGHNT and CDR2 YENEEA. The CDR3 DNA follows: TGTGCCAGCAGCCCCCCTCCGGGAAAGAACACCGGGGAGCTGTTTTTT. Its translation: CASSPPPGKNTGELFF.

V and J are TRBV19 and TRBJ1-2; no definite D call. Trimming pared 5 bases from V and 8 bases from J, leaving 15 bases between. The V gene's germline CDR1 is LNHDA and CDR2 SQIVND (reference sequence). This CDR3 region has 13 residues. The CDR3 nucleotides read TGTGCCAGTAGTCGGGCGGGGTTAAGCGGCTACACCTTC. It yields the protein CASSRAGLSGYTF.

The rearrangement links TRBV2 to TRBJ2-1; D might be TRBD2 (5 bases). Germline V gene data show CDR1 as SNHLY and CDR2 as FYNNEI. The CDR3 runs to 14 residues. V shed 5 bases and J shed 3 bases, with 11 bases lying between them. The CDR3 DNA sequence: TGTGCCAGCAGTAGCGGAGTTAACTACAATGAGCAGTTCTTC. This gives the protein CASSSGVNYNEQFF.

This clone has more than one count but fewer than ten. The chain joins TRBV5-4 to TRBJ2-5; 8 bases agree with TRBD2. The ends lost 4 bases at V and 5 bases at J; junction bases unmatched: 10. The CDR3 extends over 15 amino acids. Germline assignment: CDR1 SGHNT and CDR2 YYREEE (reference sequence). CDR3 amino acids: CASSPGGARRETQYF. CDR3 sequence (DNA): TGTGCCAGCAGCCCCGGGGGGGCTCGAAGGGAGACCCAGTACTTC. The full variable domain, with the rest looked up from reference TRBV5-4 and TRBJ2-5, is ETGVTQSPTHLIKTRGQQVTLRCSSQSGHNTVSWYQQALGQGPQFIFQYYREEENGRGNFPPRFSGLQFPNYSSELNVNALELDDSALYLCASSPGGARRETQYFGPGTRLLVL.

V is TRBV7-2 and J is TRBJ1-1, with D hard to call. Germline assignment: CDR1 SGHTA and CDR2 FQGNSA. The CDR3 is 13 amino acids. V lost 2 bases and J 14 bases, leaving 18 bases between the germline ends. The CDR3, as DNA: TGTGCCAGCAGCTTACCGGAGGCCCCGTTTGGGTTCTTT. This encodes CASSLPEAPFGFF.